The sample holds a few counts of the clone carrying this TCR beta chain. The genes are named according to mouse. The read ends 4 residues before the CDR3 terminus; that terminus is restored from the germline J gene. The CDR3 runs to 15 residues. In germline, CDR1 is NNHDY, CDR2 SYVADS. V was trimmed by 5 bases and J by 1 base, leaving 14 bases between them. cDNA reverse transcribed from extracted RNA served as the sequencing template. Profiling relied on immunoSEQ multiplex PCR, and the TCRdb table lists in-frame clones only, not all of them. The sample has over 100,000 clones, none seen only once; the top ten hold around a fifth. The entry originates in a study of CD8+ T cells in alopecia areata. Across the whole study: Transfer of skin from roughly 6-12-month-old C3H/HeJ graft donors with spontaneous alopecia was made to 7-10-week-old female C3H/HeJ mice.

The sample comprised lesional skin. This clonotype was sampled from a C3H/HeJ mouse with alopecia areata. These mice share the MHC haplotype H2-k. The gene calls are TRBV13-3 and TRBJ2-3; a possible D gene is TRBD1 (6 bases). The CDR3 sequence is CASSHREEGAETLYF. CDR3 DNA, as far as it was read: TGTGCCAGCAGCCACAGGGAAGAGGGTGCAGAA.